The T cell receptor beta chain under discussion was sequenced for a study of blood T cell repertoires in COVID-19. Looking at the study overall: The analysed material was cDNA or gDNA that came from T cells, B-cell-depleted T cells, or PBMCs.

Deletions cut 1 base from V and 2 bases from J, with 11 bases between. CDR3 length: 15 amino acids. Germline values: CDR1 KGHSH, CDR2 LQKENI. Sequenced by immunoSEQ multiplex PCR; TCRdb stores in-frame clones only, minus some. This sample yields over 150,000 clones, of which roughly 81% are seen a single time; roughly 12% belongs to the top ten. The chain couples TRBV18 to TRBJ1-2; D is ambiguous. This sequence originates from a woman older than 75 with COVID-19, enrolled during active disease. The sequencing sample was made of peripheral blood. For the CDR3, the DNA is TGTGCCAGCTCACCACTGTCCCCGGGGAACTATGGCTACACCTTC. It specifies CASSPLSPGNYGYTF.